Each of the 4 T cell receptor gamma chains below was sequenced from the same sample in a study of gamma-delta chains in newborns, infants, children. TCRdb re-called the reads using CATT. The sample consists of 930 or so gamma-chain clones, approximately 60% of them appearing once. Sequenced sample: blood. These receptors were obtained from a child who was a newborn, infant or young child, either healthy, febrile or measles-vaccinated (not recorded which).

Turning to this clone: Its ends do not fully match the called genes, so a read error is possible. CDR3 DNA: TGTGCCTTGTGGGAGGTGAAAGGGAAGTTGGGCAGAAAAATCAAGGTATTT. As protein: CALWEVKGKLGRKIKVF. V gene TRGV9 combines with J gene TRGJP. TCRdb supplies no J gene; here it was assigned by aligning the nucleotide sequence to germline. Germline V gene lookup returns CDR1 GITISATS and CDR2 ISYDGTV (reference sequence). The length of the CDR3 is 17 residues.

The rearrangement uses TRGV9 and TRGJP1. TCRdb is silent on the J gene; assignment here came from matching the DNA to germline. The germline V gene has CDR1 GITISATS and CDR2 ISYDGTV (reference sequence). V dropped 1 base and J dropped 4; count of bases not matched to a gene: 3. This CDR3 region has 14 residues. CDR3: CALWEVYTGWFKIF. The CDR3, as DNA: TGTGCCTTGTGGGAGGTATACACTGGTTGGTTCAAGATATTT.

Concerning this clone: Sequence at one end of the junction differs from germline and may be a read error. The chain carries TRGV9 and TRGJP. TCRdb records no J gene; here it was assigned by comparing the DNA to germline. The CDR3 contains 17 residues. Germline-derived CDR1 and CDR2 are GITISATS and ISYDGTV (reference sequence). The DNA of the CDR3 is TGTGCCGTGTGGGAGGTTTTCCAAGAGTTGGGCAAAAAAATCAAGGTATTT. The encoded protein is CAVWEVFQELGKKIKVF.

Turning to this clone: A much larger clone sits a single nucleotide away, making a read error possible. The same CDR3 is also encoded by other DNA sequences in this sample. V is TRGV9 and J is TRGJP. TCRdb lists no J gene, so it was determined here by aligning the DNA to germline. The V gene end was trimmed by 4 bases and the J gene end by 5 bases; junction bases not matched to a gene: 2. The CDR3 runs to 15 residues. Germline CDR1 and CDR2: GITISATS and ISYDGTV (reference sequence). CDR3 sequence (DNA): TGTGCCTTGTGGGACGAAGAGTTGGGCAAAAAAATCAAGGTATTT. Its translation: CALWDEELGKKIKVF.